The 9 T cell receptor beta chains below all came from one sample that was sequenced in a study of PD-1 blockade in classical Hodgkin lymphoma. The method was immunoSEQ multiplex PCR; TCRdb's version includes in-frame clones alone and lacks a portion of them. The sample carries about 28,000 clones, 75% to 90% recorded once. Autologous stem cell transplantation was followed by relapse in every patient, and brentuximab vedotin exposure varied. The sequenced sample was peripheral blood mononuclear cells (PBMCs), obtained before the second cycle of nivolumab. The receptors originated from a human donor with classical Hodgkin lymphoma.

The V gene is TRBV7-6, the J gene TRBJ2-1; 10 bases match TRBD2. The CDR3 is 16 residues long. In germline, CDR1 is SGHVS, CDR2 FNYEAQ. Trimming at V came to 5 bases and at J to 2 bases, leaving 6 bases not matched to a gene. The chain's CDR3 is CASSPLSGGAYNEQFF. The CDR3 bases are TGTGCCAGCAGCCCCCTGAGCGGGGGGGCCTACAATGAGCAGTTCTTC.

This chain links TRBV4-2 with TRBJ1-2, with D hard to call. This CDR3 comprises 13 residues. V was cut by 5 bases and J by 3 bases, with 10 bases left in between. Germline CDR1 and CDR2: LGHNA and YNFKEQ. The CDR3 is CASSLNGYYGYTF. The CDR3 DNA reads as TGTGCCAGCAGCTTAAACGGATACTATGGCTACACCTTC.

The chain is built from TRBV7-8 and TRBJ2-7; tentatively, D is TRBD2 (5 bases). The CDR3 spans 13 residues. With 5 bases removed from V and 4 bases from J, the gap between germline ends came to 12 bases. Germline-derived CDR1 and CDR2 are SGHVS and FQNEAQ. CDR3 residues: CASSQYRGYEQYF. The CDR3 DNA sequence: TGTGCCAGCAGCCAATATCGGGGTTACGAGCAGTACTTC.

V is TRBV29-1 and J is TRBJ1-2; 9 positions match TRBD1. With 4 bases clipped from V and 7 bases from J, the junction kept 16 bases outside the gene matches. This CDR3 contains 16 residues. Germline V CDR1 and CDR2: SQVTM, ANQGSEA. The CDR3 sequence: CSVVSYRVYRGLGYTF. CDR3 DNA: TGCAGCGTTGTCTCGTATAGGGTGTACAGGGGGCTTGGCTACACCTTC.

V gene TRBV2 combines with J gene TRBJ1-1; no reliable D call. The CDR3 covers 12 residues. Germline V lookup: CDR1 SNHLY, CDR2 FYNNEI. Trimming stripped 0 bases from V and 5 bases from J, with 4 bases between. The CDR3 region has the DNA TGTGCCAGCAGTGAAGCGTGGACTGAAGCTTTCTTT. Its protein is CASSEAWTEAFF.

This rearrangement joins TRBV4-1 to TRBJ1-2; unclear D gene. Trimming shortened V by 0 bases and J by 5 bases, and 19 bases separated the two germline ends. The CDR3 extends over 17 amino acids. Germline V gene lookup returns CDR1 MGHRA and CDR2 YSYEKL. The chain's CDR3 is CASSQDRLPSLGYGYTF. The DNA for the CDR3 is TGCGCCAGCAGCCAAGATCGGCTACCCTCCCTCGGGTATGGCTACACCTTC.

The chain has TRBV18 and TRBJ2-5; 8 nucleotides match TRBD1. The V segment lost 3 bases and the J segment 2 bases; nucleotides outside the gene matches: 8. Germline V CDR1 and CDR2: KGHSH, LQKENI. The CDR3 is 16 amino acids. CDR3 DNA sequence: TGTGCCAGCTCACCCCGGACAGGGCTCAAGCAAGAGACCCAGTACTTC. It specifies CASSPRTGLKQETQYF.

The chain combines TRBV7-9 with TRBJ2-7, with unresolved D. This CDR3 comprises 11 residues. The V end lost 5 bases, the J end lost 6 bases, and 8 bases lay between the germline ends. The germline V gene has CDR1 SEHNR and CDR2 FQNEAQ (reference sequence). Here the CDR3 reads CASSPFIEQYF. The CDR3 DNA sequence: TGTGCCAGCAGCCCCTTCATCGAGCAGTACTTC.

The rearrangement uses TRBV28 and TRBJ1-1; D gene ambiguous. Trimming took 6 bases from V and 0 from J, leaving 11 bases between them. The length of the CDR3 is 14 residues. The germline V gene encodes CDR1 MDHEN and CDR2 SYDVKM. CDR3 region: CASRTLTLNTEAFF. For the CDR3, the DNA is TGTGCCAGCAGAACCCTCACCTTGAACACTGAAGCTTTCTTT.